This T cell receptor beta chain emerged from a study of CD8 T cells in ankylosing spondylitis (dated by TCRdb to about 2017). About the study as a whole: The study set out to find disease-linked TCR variants by profiling T cell receptor beta repertoires in ankylosing spondylitis patients and healthy donors. The full study cohort was made up of about 25 ankylosing spondylitis patients and some 100 healthy donors. Peripheral blood was sampled, and synovial fluid was additionally collected from ankylosing spondylitis patients. Findings and caveats that apply to the study as a whole: The disease-linked clones had a CD8+ phenotype and were found at relatively low frequencies in peripheral blood. A TCR beta motif made up of several highly homologous amino acid variants appeared to be characteristic of blood from ankylosing spondylitis patients. The disease-linked clones were reported as significantly enriched in matched synovial fluid samples from ankylosing spondylitis patients. Some motif variants had previously been reported in the synovial fluid and blood of reactive arthritis patients, which suggests shared mechanisms of disease initiation.

At least ten counts were recorded for this clonotype. Its target antigen remains unknown. There are no base qualities to consult, and no much larger clone falls within one base. The sample was run on an Illumina HiSeq 2500. Quantitative 5'-RACE with molecular barcodes was the method used to prepare the TCR beta libraries. The paper's processing steps were these. A new computational method based on a probabilistic model of VDJ rearrangement was used to identify disease-linked TCR variants. Starting from the raw public reads, TCRdb applied fastp trimming at Q25, assembled clones with MiXCR and retained in-frame beta chains. Each record represents a unique CDR3 protein, reported with the most common genes and DNA among its rows. The V and J calls follow TCRdb's processing rather than the paper's. This sample lists about 510,000 distinct CDR3 sequences; approximately 5% were detected once. The ten biggest clones cover roughly 3.3% of the sample.

CDR3 length: 12 amino acids, cysteine to phenylalanine. The read is trimmed to its CDR3 DNA, 36 bases read in frame from base 1. The germline V gene encodes CDR1 SEHNR and CDR2 FQNEAQ (reference sequence). V has 5 bases trimmed and J has 11 bases trimmed; junction bases matching no gene number 7. Recombination connected TRBV7-9 to TRBJ1-1; 8 central bases correspond to TRBD1. This clonotype was sampled from a male donor with ankylosing spondylitis. Sequencing was performed on blood, either unsorted or a sorted T cell fraction (not recorded which). The base sequence is TGTGCCAGCAGCGCACTCAGGGGGCTGGCTTTCTTT. It is translated as CASSALRGLAFF.